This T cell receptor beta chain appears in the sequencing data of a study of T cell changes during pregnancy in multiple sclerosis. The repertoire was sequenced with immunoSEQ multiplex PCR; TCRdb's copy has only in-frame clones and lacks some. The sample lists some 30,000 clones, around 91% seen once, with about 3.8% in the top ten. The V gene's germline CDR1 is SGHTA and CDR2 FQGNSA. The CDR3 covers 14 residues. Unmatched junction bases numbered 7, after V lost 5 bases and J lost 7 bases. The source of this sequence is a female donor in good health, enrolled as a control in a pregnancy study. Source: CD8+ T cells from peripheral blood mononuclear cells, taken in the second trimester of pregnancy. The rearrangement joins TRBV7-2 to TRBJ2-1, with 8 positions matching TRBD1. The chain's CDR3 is CASSLPDRENEQFF. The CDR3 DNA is TGTGCCAGCAGCCTCCCGGACAGGGAGAATGAGCAGTTCTTC.